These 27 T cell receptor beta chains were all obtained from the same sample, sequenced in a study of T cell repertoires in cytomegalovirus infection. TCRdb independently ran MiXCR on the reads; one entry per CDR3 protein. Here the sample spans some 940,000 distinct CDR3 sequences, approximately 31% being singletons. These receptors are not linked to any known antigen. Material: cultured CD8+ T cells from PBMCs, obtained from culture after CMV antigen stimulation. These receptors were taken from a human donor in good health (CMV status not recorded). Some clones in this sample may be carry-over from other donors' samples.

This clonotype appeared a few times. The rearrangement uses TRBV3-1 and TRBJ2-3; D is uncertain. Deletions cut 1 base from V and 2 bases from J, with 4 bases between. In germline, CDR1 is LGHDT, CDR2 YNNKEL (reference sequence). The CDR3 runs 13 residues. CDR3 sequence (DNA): TGTGCCAGCAGCCAAGCTACCACAGATACGCAGTATTTT. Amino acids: CASSQATTDTQYF.

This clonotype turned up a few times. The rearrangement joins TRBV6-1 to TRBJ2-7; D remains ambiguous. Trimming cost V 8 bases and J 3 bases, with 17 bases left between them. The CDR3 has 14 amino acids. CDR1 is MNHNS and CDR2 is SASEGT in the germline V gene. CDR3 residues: CASGSLGSNYEQYF. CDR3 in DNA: TGTGCCAGCGGCTCCCTGGGATCAAACTACGAGCAGTACTTC.

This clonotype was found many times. The chain's CDR3 is CASSFWEITEAFF. The CDR3 region has the DNA TGTGCCAGCAGCTTTTGGGAAATCACTGAAGCTTTCTTT. The genes are TRBV7-2 and TRBJ1-1, with no clear D. Germline V gene sequence: CDR1 SGHTA, CDR2 FQGNSA. V was cut by 3 bases and J by 4 bases, with 9 bases left in between. The CDR3 length is 13 residues.

CDR3 in amino acids: CASSTRQGPGELFF. The CDR3, as DNA: TGTGCCAGTAGTACTAGACAGGGGCCCGGGGAGCTGTTTTTT. This rearrangement joins TRBV19 to TRBJ2-2; 8 bases line up with TRBD1. The CDR3 length is 14 residues. V dropped 4 bases and J dropped 6; count of bases not matched to a gene: 4. Germline V CDR1 and CDR2: LNHDA, SQIVND (reference sequence).

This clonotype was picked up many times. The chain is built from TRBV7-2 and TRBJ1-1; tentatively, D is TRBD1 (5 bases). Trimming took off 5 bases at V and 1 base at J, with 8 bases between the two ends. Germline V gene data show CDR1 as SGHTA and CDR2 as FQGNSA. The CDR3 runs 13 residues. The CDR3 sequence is CASSDGQNTEAFF. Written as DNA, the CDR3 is TGTGCCAGCAGCGACGGACAGAACACTGAAGCTTTCTTT.

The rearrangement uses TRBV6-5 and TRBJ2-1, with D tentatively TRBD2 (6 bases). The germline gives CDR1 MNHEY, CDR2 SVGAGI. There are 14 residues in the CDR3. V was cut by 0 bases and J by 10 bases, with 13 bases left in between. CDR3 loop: CASSYSIAAGEQFF. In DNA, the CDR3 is TGTGCCAGCAGTTACTCGATCGCTGCGGGGGAGCAGTTCTTC.

CDR3 bases: TGTGCCAGCAGCTTAAGGGGGGAAGGCCCTTTTGGTGAGCAGTTCTTC. Translating gives CASSLRGEGPFGEQFF. This chain connects TRBV7-9 to TRBJ2-1, with D perhaps matching TRBD1 or TRBD2 (6 bases each). Germline assignment: CDR1 SEHNR and CDR2 FQNEAQ (reference sequence). V lost 2 bases to trimming and J lost 9 bases, with 20 bases between them. The CDR3 covers 16 residues.

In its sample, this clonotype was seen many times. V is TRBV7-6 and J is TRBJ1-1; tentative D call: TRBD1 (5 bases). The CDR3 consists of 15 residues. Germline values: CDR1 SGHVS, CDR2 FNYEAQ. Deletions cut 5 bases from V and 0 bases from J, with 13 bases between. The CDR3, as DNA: TGTGCCAGCAGCCCCTTGGGGGGGATGAACACTGAAGCTTTCTTT. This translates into CASSPLGGMNTEAFF.

The CDR3 nucleotides are TGCGCCAGCAGCTTGACGGGGTTGGGCACCGGGGAGCTGTTTTTT. Translating it yields CASSLTGLGTGELFF. The rearrangement joins TRBV5-1 to TRBJ2-2, with D possibly TRBD2 on 5 matching bases. This CDR3 comprises 15 residues. Germline V gives CDR1 SGHRS, CDR2 YFSETQ. V lost 1 base, J lost 4 bases, and 11 bases lay in between. Together with reference TRBV5-1 and TRBJ2-2, the CDR3 gives the full variable domain: KAGVTQTPRYLIKTRGQQVTLSCSPISGHRSVSWYQQTPGQGLQFLFEYFSETQRNKGNFPGRFSGRQFSNSRSEMNVSTLELGDSALYLCASSLTGLGTGELFFGEGSRLTVL.

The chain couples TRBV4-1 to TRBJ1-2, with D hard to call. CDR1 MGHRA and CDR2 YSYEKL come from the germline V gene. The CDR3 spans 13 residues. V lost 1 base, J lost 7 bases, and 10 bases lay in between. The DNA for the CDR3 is TGCGCCAGCAGCCAAGTCGAGGGTCGTGGCTACACCTTC. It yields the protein CASSQVEGRGYTF.

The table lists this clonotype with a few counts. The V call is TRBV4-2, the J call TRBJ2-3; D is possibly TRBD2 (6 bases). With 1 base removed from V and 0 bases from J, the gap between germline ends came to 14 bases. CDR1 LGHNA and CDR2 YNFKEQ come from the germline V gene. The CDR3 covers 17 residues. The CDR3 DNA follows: TGTGCCAGCAGCCAAGTTTACGGGGGACCTAGCACAGATACGCAGTATTTT. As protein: CASSQVYGGPSTDTQYF.

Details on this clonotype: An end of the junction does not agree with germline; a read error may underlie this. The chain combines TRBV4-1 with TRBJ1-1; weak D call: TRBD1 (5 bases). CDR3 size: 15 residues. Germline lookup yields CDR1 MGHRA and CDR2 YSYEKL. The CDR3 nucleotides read TGCGCCAGCAGCCGTCTCAGGGAACTGAACACCGAAGCTTTCTTT. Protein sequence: CASSRLRELNTEAFF.

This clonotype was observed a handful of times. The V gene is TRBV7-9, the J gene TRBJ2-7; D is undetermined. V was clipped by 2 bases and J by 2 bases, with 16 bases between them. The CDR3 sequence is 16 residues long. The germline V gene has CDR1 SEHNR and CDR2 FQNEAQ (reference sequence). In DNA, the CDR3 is TGTGCCAGCAGCTTAAATCTAGGGTACACGGCCTACGAGCAGTACTTC. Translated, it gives CASSLNLGYTAYEQYF.

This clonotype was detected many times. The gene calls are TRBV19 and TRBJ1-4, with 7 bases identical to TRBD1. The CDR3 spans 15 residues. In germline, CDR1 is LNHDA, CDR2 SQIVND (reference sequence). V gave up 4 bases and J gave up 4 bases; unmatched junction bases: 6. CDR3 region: CASSTGTVDNEKLFF. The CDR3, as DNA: TGTGCCAGTAGTACAGGGACAGTGGATAATGAAAAACTGTTTTTT.

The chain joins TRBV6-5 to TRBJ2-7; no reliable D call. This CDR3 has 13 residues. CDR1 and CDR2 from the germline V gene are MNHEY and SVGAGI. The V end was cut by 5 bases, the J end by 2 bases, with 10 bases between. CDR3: CASSSEPAYEQYF. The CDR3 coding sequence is TGTGCCAGCAGTAGCGAGCCCGCCTACGAGCAGTACTTC.

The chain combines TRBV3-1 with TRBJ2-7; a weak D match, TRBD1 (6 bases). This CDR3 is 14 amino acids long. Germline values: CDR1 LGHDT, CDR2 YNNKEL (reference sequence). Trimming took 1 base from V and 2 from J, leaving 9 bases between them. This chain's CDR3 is CASSQGKGAYEQYV. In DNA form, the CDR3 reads TGTGCCAGCAGCCAAGGGAAGGGGGCCTACGAGCAGTACGTC.

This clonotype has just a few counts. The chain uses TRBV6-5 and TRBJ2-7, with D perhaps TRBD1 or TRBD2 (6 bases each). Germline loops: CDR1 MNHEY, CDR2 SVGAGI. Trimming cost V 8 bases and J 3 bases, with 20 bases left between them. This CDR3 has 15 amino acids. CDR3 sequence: CASRPKGGGDYEQYV. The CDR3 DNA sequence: TGTGCCAGCCGGCCGAAGGGGGGTGGTGACTACGAGCAGTACGTC.

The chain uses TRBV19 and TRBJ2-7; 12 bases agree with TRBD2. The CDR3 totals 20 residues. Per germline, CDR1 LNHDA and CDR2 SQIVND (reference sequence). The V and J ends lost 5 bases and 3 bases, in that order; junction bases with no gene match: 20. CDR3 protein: CASSPSRLAGAVSTYYEQYV. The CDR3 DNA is TGTGCCAGTAGTCCCTCGAGACTAGCGGGGGCCGTATCCACCTACTACGAGCAGTACGTC.

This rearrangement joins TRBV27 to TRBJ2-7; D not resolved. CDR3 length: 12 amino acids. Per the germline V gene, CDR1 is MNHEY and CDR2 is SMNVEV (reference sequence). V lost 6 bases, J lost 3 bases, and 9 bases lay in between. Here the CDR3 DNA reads TGTGCCAGCAGCCCAAACAACTACGAGCAGTACTTC. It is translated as CASSPNNYEQYF.

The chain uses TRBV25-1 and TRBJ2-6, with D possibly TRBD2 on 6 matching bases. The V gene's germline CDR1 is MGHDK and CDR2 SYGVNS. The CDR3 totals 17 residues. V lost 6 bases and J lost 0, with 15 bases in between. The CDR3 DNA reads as TGTGCCAGCAGCTCCGGGACTCACCTCTCTGGGGCCAACGTCCTGACTTTC. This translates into CASSSGTHLSGANVLTF.

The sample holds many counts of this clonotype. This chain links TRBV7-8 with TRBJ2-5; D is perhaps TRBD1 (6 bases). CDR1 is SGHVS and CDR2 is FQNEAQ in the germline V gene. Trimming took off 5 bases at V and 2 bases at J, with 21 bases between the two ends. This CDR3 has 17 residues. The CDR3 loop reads CASSRPRTERLQETQYF. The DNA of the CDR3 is TGTGCCAGCAGCCGACCCCGGACAGAAAGATTACAAGAGACCCAGTACTTC. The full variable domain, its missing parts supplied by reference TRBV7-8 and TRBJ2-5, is GAGVSQSPRYKVAKRGQDVALRCDPISGHVSLFWYQQALGQGPEFLTYFQNEAQLDKSGLPSDRFFAERPEGSVSTLKIQRTQQEDSAVYLCASSRPRTERLQETQYFGPGTRLLVL.

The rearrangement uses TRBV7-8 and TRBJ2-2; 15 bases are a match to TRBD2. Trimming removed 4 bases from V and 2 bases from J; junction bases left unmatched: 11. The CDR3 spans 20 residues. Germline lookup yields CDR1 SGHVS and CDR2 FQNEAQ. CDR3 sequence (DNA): TGTGCCAGCAGCTACCCGGGACTAGCGGGGGGACGCTTTAACACCGGGGAGCTGTTTTTT. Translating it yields CASSYPGLAGGRFNTGELFF.

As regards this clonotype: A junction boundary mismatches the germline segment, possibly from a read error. CDR3 nucleotide sequence: TGTGCCAGCGGTTTTCCGGGACAGGGAGACGCGAACTATGGCTACACCTTC. It encodes CASGFPGQGDANYGYTF. This chain joins TRBV28 and TRBJ1-2; 9 nucleotides agree with TRBD1. This CDR3 contains 17 residues. From germline, CDR1 is MDHEN and CDR2 SYDVKM.

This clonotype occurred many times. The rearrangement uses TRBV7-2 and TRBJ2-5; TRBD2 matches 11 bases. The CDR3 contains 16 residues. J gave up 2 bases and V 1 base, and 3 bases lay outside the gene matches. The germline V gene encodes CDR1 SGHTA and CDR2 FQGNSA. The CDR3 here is CASSLEGLAVQETQYF. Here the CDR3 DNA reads TGTGCCAGCAGCTTAGAGGGACTAGCGGTACAAGAGACCCAGTACTTC.

The CDR3, as DNA: TGCGCCAGCAGCCAAGCGGACAGGGGCAATGAGCAGTTCTTC. The encoded protein is CASSQADRGNEQFF. The V and J genes are TRBV4-1 and TRBJ2-1, with 9 bases aligning to TRBD1. CDR1 MGHRA and CDR2 YSYEKL come from the germline V gene. V shed 1 base and J 6 bases; nucleotides not matched to a gene: 1. This CDR3 has 14 residues.

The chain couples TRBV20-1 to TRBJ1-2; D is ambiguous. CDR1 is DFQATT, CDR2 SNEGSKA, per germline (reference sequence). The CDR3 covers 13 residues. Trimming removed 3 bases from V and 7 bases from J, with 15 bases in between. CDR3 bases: TGCAGTGCTAGTAAAACCGAGCGCGGTGGCTACACCTTC. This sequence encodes CSASKTERGGYTF.

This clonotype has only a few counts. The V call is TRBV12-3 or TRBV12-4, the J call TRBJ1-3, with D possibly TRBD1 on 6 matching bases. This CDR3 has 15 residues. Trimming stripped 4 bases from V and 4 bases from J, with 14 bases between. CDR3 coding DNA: TGTGCCAGCAGTTCGTCAGGGGTTCAGGGAAACACCATATATTTT. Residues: CASSSSGVQGNTIYF.